This entry lists 24 T cell receptor beta chains sequenced from one sample in a study of Tregs in tolerant kidney transplant recipients. Sequenced by immunoSEQ multiplex PCR; TCRdb stores in-frame clones only, minus some. Among 84,000 or so clones listed, over 85% were seen once. Related graft donors supplied nonmyeloablative bone marrow transplants, and mixed chimerism was transient. The material was CD4+ T cells from blood (PBMCs), obtained 12 months after the transplant. The receptors were sampled from a human patient who received a combined kidney and bone marrow transplant. Some T cells may have originated in the graft donor.

V usage is TRBV6-1 and J usage is TRBJ1-3; D is perhaps TRBD1 (6 bases). The CDR3 is 11 residues long. Deletions cut 5 bases from V and 15 bases from J, with 14 bases between. Germline CDR1 and CDR2: MNHNS and SASEGT. The CDR3 nucleotides read TGTGCCAGCAGTTACGTGGGACACCAATATTTT. It specifies CASSYVGHQYF.

The V gene is TRBV7-2, the J gene TRBJ2-6; perhaps TRBD1 as D (5 bases). Trimming left V 7 bases short and J 1 base short, with 17 bases between. Germline V lookup: CDR1 SGHTA, CDR2 FQGNSA. This CDR3 comprises 17 residues. The DNA for the CDR3 is TGTGCCAGCACCCCACGCAGGGCCGAGTCTGGGGCCAACGTCCTGACTTTC. It is translated as CASTPRRAESGANVLTF.

V usage is TRBV10-3 and J usage is TRBJ2-1, with D perhaps TRBD1 (6 bases). CDR3 length: 16 residues. The V end lost 6 bases, the J end lost 0 bases, and 15 bases lay between the germline ends. Germline loops: CDR1 ENHRY, CDR2 SYGVKD. The DNA of the CDR3 is TGTGCCATCAGCGTGGGACAAGGGAGCTCCTACAATGAGCAGTTCTTC. Protein: CAISVGQGSSYNEQFF.

The chain is built from TRBV5-4 and TRBJ2-7; TRBD2 aligns across 8 bases. The CDR3 sequence is 15 residues long. After removal of 1 base from V and 3 bases from J, the junction contained 6 bases not matched to a gene. The germline V gene encodes CDR1 SGHNT and CDR2 YYREEE (reference sequence). The DNA of the CDR3 is TGTGCCAGCAGCTTGAGGTTAGCGGGGATCTACGAGCAGTACTTC. It is translated as CASSLRLAGIYEQYF. The full variable domain, rest sourced from reference TRBV5-4 and TRBJ2-7, is ETGVTQSPTHLIKTRGQQVTLRCSSQSGHNTVSWYQQALGQGPQFIFQYYREEENGRGNFPPRFSGLQFPNYSSELNVNALELDDSALYLCASSLRLAGIYEQYFGPGTRLTVT.

V gene TRBV29-1 combines with J gene TRBJ1-1, with D possibly being TRBD1 (5 bases). V was shortened by 4 bases and J by 3 bases, with 15 bases between the two germline ends. The CDR3 runs 14 residues. Per germline, CDR1 SQVTM and CDR2 ANQGSEA. CDR3 residues: CSVGFGRGDTEAFF. The CDR3 bases are TGCAGCGTTGGGTTCGGAAGGGGTGACACTGAAGCTTTCTTT. The entire variable domain, with the rest obtained from reference TRBV29-1 and TRBJ1-1, is as follows: SAVISQKPSRDICQRGTSLTIQCQVDSQVTMMFWYRQQPGQSLTLIATANQGSEATYESGFVIDKFPISRPNLTFSTLTVSNMSPEDSSIYLCSVGFGRGDTEAFFGQGTRLTVV.

The rearrangement uses TRBV6-5 and TRBJ1-2, with D perhaps TRBD1 (6 bases). The CDR3 is 13 amino acids. Germline CDR1 and CDR2: MNHEY and SVGAGI. Trimming took off 6 bases at V and 4 bases at J, with 12 bases between the two ends. CDR3 sequence reads: CASRYDRSYGYTF. CDR3 sequence (DNA): TGTGCCAGCAGGTACGACAGGAGCTATGGCTACACCTTC.

As regards this clone: At the DNA level, this CDR3 is encoded by other sequences in the same sample as well. The V gene is TRBV20-1, the J gene TRBJ2-5; no reliable D call. Germline CDR1 and CDR2: DFQATT and SNEGSKA (reference sequence). The CDR3 is 11 amino acids. Trimming took off 1 base at V and 4 bases at J, with 4 bases between the two ends. CDR3 region: CSARAGETQYF. The CDR3, as DNA: TGCAGTGCTAGAGCAGGAGAGACCCAGTACTTC.

The chain uses TRBV10-3 and TRBJ1-1; D may be TRBD1 (6 bases). CDR1 is ENHRY and CDR2 is SYGVKD in the germline V gene. The CDR3 length is 18 residues. Trimming pared 6 bases from V and 0 bases from J, leaving 23 bases between. The DNA for the CDR3 is TGTGCCATCAGGGCAAACACGCAGGGGCTCGGCATGAACACTGAAGCTTTCTTT. This codes for CAIRANTQGLGMNTEAFF.

The chain has TRBV19 and TRBJ2-1; TRBD1 might be the D (6 bases). The germline V gene encodes CDR1 LNHDA and CDR2 SQIVND (reference sequence). V shed 6 bases and J shed 9 bases, with 21 bases lying between them. The CDR3 length is 15 residues. The CDR3 region is CASRITQGPYSEQFF. CDR3 bases: TGTGCCAGTAGGATTACACAGGGTCCCTATAGTGAGCAGTTCTTC. The full variable domain, its missing parts supplied by reference TRBV19 and TRBJ2-1, is DGGITQSPKYLFRKEGQNVTLSCEQNLNHDAMYWYRQDPGQGLRLIYYSQIVNDFQKGDIAEGYSVSREKKESFPLTVTSAQKNPTAFYLCASRITQGPYSEQFFGPGTRLTVL.

The CDR3 nucleotides are TGTGCCAGCAGCTTCCAGGGAGGCGGGGAGCTGTTTTTT. Amino acid sequence: CASSFQGGGELFF. The rearrangement joins TRBV7-2 to TRBJ2-2; a weak D match, TRBD2 (6 bases). The CDR3 has 13 amino acids. CDR1 is SGHTA and CDR2 is FQGNSA in the germline V gene. The ends were cut back, 3 bases at V and 7 bases at J, with 9 bases in the middle. Full variable domain (rest looked up from reference TRBV7-2 and TRBJ2-2): GAGVSQSPSNKVTEKGKDVELRCDPISGHTALYWYRQSLGQGLEFLIYFQGNSAPDKSGLPSDRFSAERTGGSVSTLTIQRTQQEDSAVYLCASSFQGGGELFFGEGSRLTVL.

The rearrangement links TRBV2 to TRBJ2-1, with D tentatively TRBD1 (6 bases). V was clipped by 5 bases and J by 0 bases, with 11 bases between them. CDR3 length: 15 residues. Germline assignment: CDR1 SNHLY and CDR2 FYNNEI. This chain's CDR3 is CASSRQAASYNEQFF. In DNA form, the CDR3 reads TGTGCCAGCAGTCGACAGGCAGCCTCCTACAATGAGCAGTTCTTC.

This sequence joins TRBV6-1 and TRBJ1-2, with D perhaps TRBD1 (5 bases). Deletions cut 6 bases from V and 1 base from J, with 9 bases between. The CDR3 covers 13 residues. Germline assignment: CDR1 MNHNS and CDR2 SASEGT. The CDR3 protein is CASRPDSNYGYTF. DNA of the CDR3: TGTGCCAGCAGGCCCGACAGTAACTATGGCTACACCTTC.

The rearrangement uses TRBV6-5 and TRBJ2-2; 10 nucleotides align to TRBD1. CDR1 is MNHEY, CDR2 SVGAGI, per germline. V trimming: 5 bases; J trimming: 2 bases; junction bases outside the gene matches: 2. This CDR3 has 15 residues. CDR3 loop: CASSGDRGNTGELFF. For the CDR3, the DNA is TGTGCCAGCAGTGGGGACAGGGGAAACACCGGGGAGCTGTTTTTT.

V and J are TRBV29-1 and TRBJ1-5; 8 nucleotides line up with TRBD1. This CDR3 has 12 residues. V lost 4 bases and J lost 6; bases outside the gene matches: 2. Per germline, CDR1 SQVTM and CDR2 ANQGSEA. CDR3 in amino acids: CSVGTGSQPQHF. In DNA, the CDR3 is TGCAGCGTTGGGACAGGGAGTCAGCCCCAGCATTTT. The variable domain in full, with the rest retrieved from reference TRBV29-1 and TRBJ1-5, is SAVISQKPSRDICQRGTSLTIQCQVDSQVTMMFWYRQQPGQSLTLIATANQGSEATYESGFVIDKFPISRPNLTFSTLTVSNMSPEDSSIYLCSVGTGSQPQHFGDGTRLSIL.

The chain combines TRBV18 with TRBJ2-5, with D possibly matching TRBD1 (6 bases). This CDR3 has 14 residues. Trimming took 2 bases from V and 5 from J, leaving 12 bases between them. In germline, CDR1 is KGHSH, CDR2 LQKENI. The DNA of the CDR3 is TGTGCCAGCTCACCAGCATGGGGGCAGGAGACCCAGTACTTC. Protein sequence: CASSPAWGQETQYF.

Turning to this clone: Other DNA sequences in the same sample also yield this CDR3. The chain links TRBV5-1 to TRBJ1-4; TRBD1 agrees at 11 bases. Germline V gene sequence: CDR1 SGHRS, CDR2 YFSETQ. V lost 0 bases, J lost 2 bases, and 15 bases stayed unmatched. This CDR3 contains 21 residues. In nucleotides, the CDR3 is TGCGCCAGCAGCTTGGCCAAAGGACAGGGGGCGATCGGCTCGACTAATGAAAAACTGTTTTTT. Translated: CASSLAKGQGAIGSTNEKLFF.

V is TRBV23-1 and J is TRBJ2-2; D gene ambiguous. TRBV23-1 is classed as an ORF, of uncertain function. The CDR3 runs to 15 residues. The V end was cut by 4 bases, the J end by 4 bases, with 13 bases between. CDR3 bases: TGCGCCAGCAGTCTTCCCAGGAAGACCACCGGGGAGCTGTTTTTT. Translating gives CASSLPRKTTGELFF.

The chain links TRBV14 to TRBJ1-5; 10 bases are shared with TRBD1. This CDR3 is built from 16 residues. V dropped 4 bases and J dropped 5; count of bases not matched to a gene: 8. Germline V CDR1 and CDR2: SGHDN, FVKESK. The CDR3 DNA reads TGTGCCAGCAGCCGGACGACGGGACAGGGGCATCAGCCCCAGCATTTT. Translation gives CASSRTTGQGHQPQHF.

As DNA, the CDR3 is TGTGCCGCTCAGGGGAGGGGGTGGCCCCCCGGGGAGCTGTTTTTT. It yields the protein CAAQGRGWPPGELFF. V is TRBV2 and J is TRBJ2-2, with a weak D call TRBD2 (7 bases). Germline V gene data show CDR1 as SNHLY and CDR2 as FYNNEI. The CDR3 is 15 residues long. Trimming removed 11 bases at V and 6 bases at J, with 22 bases between. Based on the CDR3 plus reference TRBV2 and TRBJ2-2, the full variable domain is EPEVTQTPSHQVTQMGQEVILRCVPISNHLYFYWYRQILGQKVEFLVSFYNNEISEKSEIFDDQFSVERPDGSNFTLKIRSTKLEDSAMYFCAAQGRGWPPGELFFGEGSRLTVL.

The chain joins TRBV6-1 to TRBJ1-2, with D unresolved. Germline CDR1 and CDR2: MNHNS and SASEGT. The CDR3 consists of 14 residues. Trimming pared 1 base from V and 4 bases from J, leaving 10 bases between. The CDR3 DNA is TGTGCCAGCAGTGAAGGTGTCCCTACCTATGGCTACACCTTC. Translating gives CASSEGVPTYGYTF.

The chain combines TRBV4-3 with TRBJ1-5, with D uncertain. V dropped 0 bases and J dropped 5 bases, with 5 bases sitting between them. Germline V gene data show CDR1 as LGHNA and CDR2 as YSLEER. The CDR3 loop spans 13 amino acids. In DNA form, the CDR3 reads TGCGCCAGCAGCCAAGATCGTTATCAGCCCCAGCATTTT. It encodes CASSQDRYQPQHF.

The V and J genes are TRBV5-4 and TRBJ2-7; possibly TRBD2 for D (7 bases). CDR1 SGHNT and CDR2 YYREEE come from the germline V gene (reference sequence). The CDR3 consists of 15 residues. V was cut by 4 bases and J by 1 base, with 15 bases left in between. CDR3 loop: CASSRGSSGSYEQYF. The CDR3 nucleotides are TGTGCCAGCAGCAGGGGGTCTAGCGGTTCCTACGAGCAGTACTTC.

The CDR3 here is CASSRRGGGYNEQFF. For the CDR3, the DNA is TGTGCCAGCAGCCGTCGGGGGGGAGGCTACAATGAGCAGTTCTTC. This rearrangement joins TRBV5-8 to TRBJ2-1; the match to TRBD2 covers 8 bases. This CDR3 is built from 15 residues. V lost 4 bases and J lost 3; bases outside the gene matches: 6. Per germline, CDR1 SGHTS and CDR2 YDEGEE.

Notes on this clone: At the DNA level, this CDR3 is encoded by other sequences in the same sample as well. V gene TRBV29-1 combines with J gene TRBJ1-6; D is unclear. The CDR3 covers 11 residues. Germline lookup yields CDR1 SQVTM and CDR2 ANQGSEA. Trimming took off 6 bases at V and 8 bases at J, with 8 bases between the two ends. This CDR3 is CSVDEDSPLHF. CDR3 nucleotides: TGCAGCGTAGACGAGGATTCACCCCTCCACTTT.